This TCR beta chain was sequenced in a study of early T cells in non-severe SARS-CoV-2 infection. As for the study in general: The chains were unpaired, and the sequenced material was bulk RNA from unsorted whole blood. General observations from the study: Anti-spike CD8 responses were favored in VDJdb matching, and private and CD4 specificities were missed.

Germline V gives CDR1 SEHNR, CDR2 FQNEAQ (reference sequence). J gave up 8 bases and V 6 bases, and 12 bases lay outside the gene matches. This CDR3 has 15 amino acids. Worth noting for this clonotype: What it recognizes is unknown.

Using its own MiXCR run on the 5' RACE reads, TCRdb lists one record per CDR3 protein. Found here are tens of thousands of distinct CDR3 sequences, about 10% of them singletons; the top ten hold 6.5%. This receptor was obtained from an adult who was a healthcare worker with PCR-confirmed SARS-CoV-2 infection or an uninfected control (not recorded which). The chain uses TRBV7-9 and TRBJ2-1, with 8 bases identical to TRBD2. Material for sequencing was whole blood. CDR3 sequence (DNA): TGTGCCAGCAGTGTTGGGAGCGGGAGTCTGGATGAGCAGTTCTTC. The encoded protein is CASSVGSGSLDEQFF.